The 5 T cell receptor beta chains below all came from one sample that was sequenced in a study of a mutant IDH1 vaccine in newly diagnosed glioma. Some clones are missing from TCRdb's copy, which holds only in-frame ones; the method was immunoSEQ multiplex PCR. The sample comprises some 130,000 clones, roughly 77% of which are singletons, and 4.5% to 5.5% rests with the top ten. The antigens for these receptors are not known. Noted time point: week 11, during vaccination. Doses of 300 ug of mutant IDH1 20-mer peptide were given with topical imiquimod. The source material was PBMCs, sampled from a glioma patient whose treatment included an IDH1 peptide vaccine. These TCRs come from a man aged 35-49 years with glioma.

This chain joins TRBV11-2 and TRBJ1-3; D not resolved. From germline, CDR1 is SGHAT and CDR2 FQNNGV. CDR3 length: 11 amino acids. Trimming pared 1 base from V and 7 bases from J, leaving 2 bases between. CDR3 DNA: TGTGCCAGCAGCTTAGTCAACACCATATATTTT. It codes for CASSLVNTIYF.

The chain has TRBV29-1 and TRBJ2-7, with D possibly TRBD1 on 6 matching bases. Germline assignment: CDR1 SQVTM and CDR2 ANQGSEA. V was pared by 7 bases and J by 6 bases, with 16 bases between. This CDR3 comprises 12 residues. CDR3 DNA: TGCAGCGCCCAAAGGGGGTCTAGCGAGCAGTACTTC. Its protein is CSAQRGSSEQYF.

The chain links TRBV19 to TRBJ2-1; possible D gene TRBD2, 5 bases. The V gene lost 5 bases and the J gene lost 5 bases, with 13 bases spanning the gap. The germline V gene has CDR1 LNHDA and CDR2 SQIVND (reference sequence). The length of the CDR3 is 14 residues. The CDR3 DNA sequence: TGTGCCAGTAGTTCACACGGACTGAACAATGAGCAGTTCTTC. Protein: CASSSHGLNNEQFF.

This chain joins TRBV27 and TRBJ2-7; D possibly corresponds to TRBD1 (5 bases). The V end lost 0 bases, the J end lost 2 bases, and 8 bases lay between the germline ends. CDR3 length equals 14 residues. The germline gives CDR1 MNHEY, CDR2 SMNVEV (reference sequence). CDR3 in DNA: TGTGCCAGCAGTTTATCAGGGGTCGCCTACGAGCAGTACTTC. Amino acid sequence: CASSLSGVAYEQYF.

This chain uses TRBV6-1 with TRBJ1-6; D remains unclear. CDR1 and CDR2 (germline): MNHNS, SASEGT. The CDR3 has 14 residues. V gave up 1 base and J gave up 9 bases, with 10 bases separating them. CDR3 DNA sequence: TGTGCCAGCAGTGAAGGCGGGTTGGTTTCACCCCTCCACTTT. Its protein product is CASSEGGLVSPLHF.